These 20 T cell receptor beta chains share one sample of origin, sequenced in a study of shared clonotypes between healthy human individuals. TCRdb's copy holds only in-frame clones and misses some; the assay was immunoSEQ multiplex PCR. This sample yields 2,500,000 or so clones, of which roughly 90% are seen a single time; roughly 0.34% belongs to the top ten. Sequenced: naive CD4+ T cells from PBMCs. Noted subset: CD45RA+ positively selected. The receptors originated from a man aged 18 to 30 in good health. Some clones in this sample may be carry-over from other donors' samples.

The rearrangement joins TRBV4-1 to TRBJ1-5; the D gene is possibly TRBD1 (6 bases). The CDR3 contains 15 residues. V lost 3 bases and J lost 3, with 12 bases in between. Germline V gene sequence: CDR1 MGHRA, CDR2 YSYEKL. The CDR3, as DNA: TGCGCCAGCAGCCAGGCAGGACAGTTCAATCAGCCCCAGCATTTT. Encoded protein: CASSQAGQFNQPQHF.

The gene calls are TRBV7-9 and TRBJ2-1, with 7 bases identical to TRBD1. Germline CDR1 reads SEHNR; CDR2 reads FQNEAQ (reference sequence). V shed 5 bases and J 5 bases; nucleotides not matched to a gene: 9. The CDR3 consists of 15 residues. As DNA, the CDR3 is TGTGCCAGCAGCGCCCCGGGACAGAGAAACAATGAGCAGTTCTTC. Its translation: CASSAPGQRNNEQFF.

The genes are TRBV18 and TRBJ2-3, with a possible D match to TRBD1 (6 bases). The CDR3 runs to 15 residues. Per germline, CDR1 KGHSH and CDR2 LQKENI. V was trimmed by 5 bases and J by 5 bases, leaving 17 bases between them. CDR3 amino acids: CASSNFRDTQDTQYF. CDR3 DNA sequence: TGTGCCAGCTCAAACTTCCGGGACACCCAAGATACGCAGTATTTT. The full variable domain, its missing parts supplied by reference TRBV18 and TRBJ2-3, is NAGVMQNPRHLVRRRGQEARLRCSPMKGHSHVYWYRQLPEEGLKFMVYLQKENIIDESGMPKERFSAEFPKEGPSILRIQQVVRGDSAAYFCASSNFRDTQDTQYFGPGTRLTVL.

The CDR3 here is CASSLIGGGLDEQYF. DNA for the CDR3: TGTGCCAGCAGTTTGATCGGAGGGGGCCTTGACGAGCAGTACTTC. The chain links TRBV27 to TRBJ2-7, with a weak D call TRBD1 (7 bases). The CDR3 is 15 residues long. Germline CDR1 and CDR2: MNHEY and SMNVEV (reference sequence). V lost 3 bases to trimming and J lost 5 bases, with 17 bases between them.

The chain combines TRBV10-1 with TRBJ1-2, with D unresolved. With 0 bases removed from V and 4 bases from J, the gap between germline ends came to 15 bases. Germline CDR1 reads WNHNN; CDR2 reads SYGVQD (reference sequence). CDR3 length: 16 amino acids. The CDR3 DNA is TGCGCCAGCAGTGAGTCGAGCGGATTTTTACCCTATGGCTACACCTTC. Translation gives CASSESSGFLPYGYTF.

This clone came up once. This rearrangement joins TRBV5-1 to TRBJ2-1, with 9 bases identical to TRBD2. CDR3 size: 15 residues. Germline CDR1 is SGHRS and CDR2 is YFSETQ. The ends lost 4 bases at V and 6 bases at J; junction bases unmatched: 8. The CDR3 protein is CASSQGLATINEQFF. Here the CDR3 DNA reads TGCGCCAGCAGCCAGGGACTAGCAACGATCAATGAGCAGTTCTTC.

This CDR3 is CASSLPRGAATDTQYF. For the CDR3, the DNA is TGTGCCAGCAGTTTACCCAGGGGGGCAGCAACAGATACGCAGTATTTT. The chain joins TRBV28 to TRBJ2-3; maybe TRBD1 (7 bases). Germline V lookup: CDR1 MDHEN, CDR2 SYDVKM. CDR3 size: 16 residues. With 2 bases removed from V and 3 bases from J, the gap between germline ends came to 15 bases.

This chain links TRBV7-8 with TRBJ2-3, with TRBD1 matching over 7 bases. Germline V gene data show CDR1 as SGHVS and CDR2 as FQNEAQ. J lost 4 bases, V lost 6 bases, and 13 bases had no gene match. CDR3 length: 16 amino acids. The CDR3 DNA follows: TGTGCCAGCAGATTCGACCGGACAGGTTGGGCAGATACGCAGTATTTT. As protein: CASRFDRTGWADTQYF.

The V call is TRBV29-1, the J call TRBJ1-2; 9 nucleotides match TRBD1. The germline CDR1 and CDR2 sequences are SQVTM and ANQGSEA. Losses at the gene ends were 4 bases for V and 7 bases for J; bases not matched to a gene: 7. The CDR3 totals 13 residues. CDR3 residues: CSVVGQGIPGYTF. CDR3 coding DNA: TGCAGCGTTGTGGGACAGGGAATTCCTGGCTACACCTTC. Looking up the rest from reference TRBV29-1 and TRBJ1-2 gives the full variable domain: SAVISQKPSRDICQRGTSLTIQCQVDSQVTMMFWYRQQPGQSLTLIATANQGSEATYESGFVIDKFPISRPNLTFSTLTVSNMSPEDSSIYLCSVVGQGIPGYTFGSGTRLTVV.

This rearrangement joins TRBV28 to TRBJ2-3; a weak D match, TRBD1 (6 bases). The germline CDR1 and CDR2 sequences are MDHEN and SYDVKM. V lost 7 bases and J lost 2, with 16 bases in between. The CDR3 has 15 amino acids. The DNA of the CDR3 is TGTGCCAGCACCCTTGCAGGGGCTCCCACAGATACGCAGTATTTT. This sequence encodes CASTLAGAPTDTQYF.

The chain couples TRBV6-4 to TRBJ2-3; D ambiguous. Between the trimmed V and J ends, which lost 0 bases and 6 bases, there was a span of 4 bases. This CDR3 spans 12 amino acids. Germline assignment: CDR1 MRHNA and CDR2 SNTAGT. CDR3 sequence reads: CASSDSSDTQYF. The CDR3 DNA reads TGTGCCAGCAGTGACTCCTCGGATACGCAGTATTTT.

The chain joins TRBV2 to TRBJ2-7; 15 nucleotides agree with TRBD2. The CDR3 runs to 17 residues. The V gene's germline CDR1 is SNHLY and CDR2 FYNNEI. J was trimmed by 6 bases and V by 6 bases; bases with no gene match: 12. The CDR3 is CASRNTGLAGGPGEQYF. The CDR3 DNA sequence: TGTGCCAGCAGGAATACCGGACTAGCGGGAGGGCCGGGCGAGCAGTACTTC.

The rearrangement uses TRBV11-2 and TRBJ2-7; 8 bases fit TRBD2. With 2 bases clipped from V and 4 bases from J, the junction kept 7 bases outside the gene matches. Germline CDR1 reads SGHAT; CDR2 reads FQNNGV. This CDR3 contains 15 residues. CDR3 sequence (DNA): TGTGCCAGCAGCTTATTACTAGCGGTCCCATACGAGCAGTACTTC. It is translated as CASSLLLAVPYEQYF.

This chain uses TRBV7-9 with TRBJ1-1; no clear D. Germline V CDR1 and CDR2: SEHNR, FQNEAQ (reference sequence). The CDR3 length is 14 residues. V was cut by 1 base and J by 1 base, with 7 bases left in between. In DNA form, the CDR3 reads TGTGCCAGCAGCTTAGTAGTACAGAACACTGAAGCTTTCTTT. Translation: CASSLVVQNTEAFF.

The rearrangement uses TRBV18 and TRBJ1-4; a possible D gene is TRBD1 (5 bases). The germline CDR1 and CDR2 sequences are KGHSH and LQKENI. The CDR3 has 15 residues. V lost 3 bases and J lost 8, with 16 bases in between. The CDR3 is CASSPTGTLREKLFF. The CDR3 region has the DNA TGTGCCAGCTCACCGACCGGGACCCTCAGGGAAAAACTGTTTTTT. Based on the CDR3 plus reference TRBV18 and TRBJ1-4, the full variable domain is NAGVMQNPRHLVRRRGQEARLRCSPMKGHSHVYWYRQLPEEGLKFMVYLQKENIIDESGMPKERFSAEFPKEGPSILRIQQVVRGDSAAYFCASSPTGTLREKLFFGSGTQLSVL.

The chain combines TRBV5-1 with TRBJ2-5; 11 nucleotides line up with TRBD1. Trimming removed 4 bases from V and 5 bases from J; junction bases left unmatched: 7. The CDR3 is 15 amino acids. Germline loops: CDR1 SGHRS, CDR2 YFSETQ. CDR3 DNA sequence: TGCGCCAGCAGCAACGGACAGGGGGCTGGCGAGACCCAGTACTTC. Translation: CASSNGQGAGETQYF.

The chain couples TRBV4-1 to TRBJ2-5, with no clear D. Germline CDR1 is MGHRA and CDR2 is YSYEKL. The CDR3 totals 14 residues. The ends were cut back, 1 base at V and 5 bases at J, with 11 bases in the middle. The CDR3 loop reads CASSQGGVGETQYF. Written as DNA, the CDR3 is TGCGCCAGCAGCCAAGGAGGAGTAGGCGAGACCCAGTACTTC.

In this sample, this clone turned up a few times. The sample holds other DNA sequences that translate to the same CDR3. V gene TRBV10-3 combines with J gene TRBJ1-4; no definite D call. Germline V gene lookup returns CDR1 ENHRY and CDR2 SYGVKD. The CDR3 sequence is 11 residues long. Trimming cost V 4 bases and J 7 bases, with 4 bases left between them. The CDR3 is CAISGGEKLFF. The DNA for the CDR3 is TGTGCCATCAGTGGGGGTGAAAAACTGTTTTTT.

This clone showed up just a few times. The chain couples TRBV18 to TRBJ1-2, with D perhaps TRBD1 (6 bases). CDR1 KGHSH and CDR2 LQKENI come from the germline V gene. The CDR3 is made up of 13 amino acids. Trimming removed 3 bases at V and 6 bases at J, with 11 bases between. The CDR3: CASSPGRGNGYTF. DNA for the CDR3: TGTGCCAGCTCACCGGGCAGGGGAAATGGCTACACCTTC.

V is TRBV30 and J is TRBJ1-5; D gene unclear. Germline CDR1 is GTSNPN and CDR2 is SVGIG (reference sequence). This CDR3 is built from 14 residues. Trimming cost V 3 bases and J 5 bases, with 14 bases left between them. In DNA form, the CDR3 reads TGTGCCTGGAGCGAGACATCGGTCCATCAGCCCCAGCATTTT. It translates to CAWSETSVHQPQHF.